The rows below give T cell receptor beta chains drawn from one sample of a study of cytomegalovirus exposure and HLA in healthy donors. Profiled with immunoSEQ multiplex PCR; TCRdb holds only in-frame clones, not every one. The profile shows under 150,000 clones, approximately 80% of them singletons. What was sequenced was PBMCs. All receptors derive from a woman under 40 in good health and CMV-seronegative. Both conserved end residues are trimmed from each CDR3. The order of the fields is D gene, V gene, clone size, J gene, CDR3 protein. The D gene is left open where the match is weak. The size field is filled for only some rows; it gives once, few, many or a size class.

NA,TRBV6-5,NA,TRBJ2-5,ASSVGQGSQETQY
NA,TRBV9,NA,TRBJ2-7,ASSPGLYEQY
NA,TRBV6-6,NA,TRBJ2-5,ASRDRGLGETQY
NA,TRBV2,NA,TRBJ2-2,ASSEAQRNTGELF
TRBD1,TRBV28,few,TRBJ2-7,ASSSRTGTSYEQY
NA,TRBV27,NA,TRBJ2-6,ASSRTGLGSGANVLT
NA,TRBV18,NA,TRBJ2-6,ATDSGANVLT
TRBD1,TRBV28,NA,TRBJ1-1,ASSENRGMNTEAF
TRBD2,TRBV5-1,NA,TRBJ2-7,ASSSSSGRWDEQY
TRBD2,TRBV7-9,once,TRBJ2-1,ASSVTGLAGGTSYNEQF
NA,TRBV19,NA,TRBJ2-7,ASSTRRGYEQY
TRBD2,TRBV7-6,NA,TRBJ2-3,ASSPPLATSGSLGGDTQY
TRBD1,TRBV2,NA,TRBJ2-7,ASSQHQGAGYEQY
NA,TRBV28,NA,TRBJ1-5,ASSSTQEFNQPQH
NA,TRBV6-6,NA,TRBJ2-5,ASSPQLQETQY
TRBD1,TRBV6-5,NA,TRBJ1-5,ASSSTGPREPQH
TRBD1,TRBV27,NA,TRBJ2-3,ASSSRDRAPDTQY
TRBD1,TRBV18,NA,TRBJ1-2,ASSPRTGNTNYGYT
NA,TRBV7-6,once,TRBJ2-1,ASIQGGYNEQF
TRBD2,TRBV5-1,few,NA,ASSPGGGQPYEQY
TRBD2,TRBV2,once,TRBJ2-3,ASTTGTSGVTDTQY
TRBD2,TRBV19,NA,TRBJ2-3,ASTLDRLAGVPDTQY
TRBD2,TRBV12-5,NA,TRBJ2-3,ASGLVAGGGADTQY
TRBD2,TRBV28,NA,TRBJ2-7,ASSFWAGPGLAGGTYEQY
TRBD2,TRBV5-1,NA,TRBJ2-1,ASSKDSTSGNEQF
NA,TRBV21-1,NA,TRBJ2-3,ASSKTAR
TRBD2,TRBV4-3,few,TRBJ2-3,ASSQDRAGGSMFNTQY
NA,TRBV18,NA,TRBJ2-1,ASSPIDSLSGEQF
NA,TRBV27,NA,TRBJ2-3,ASSHTSDMADTQY
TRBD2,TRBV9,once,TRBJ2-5,ASSVGPSGKQETQY
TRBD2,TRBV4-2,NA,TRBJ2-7,ASSPLAGGSYEQY
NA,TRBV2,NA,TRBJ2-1,ASSEERLSSYNEQF
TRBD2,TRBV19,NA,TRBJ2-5,ASSILLAGAETQY
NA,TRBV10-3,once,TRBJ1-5,AISESLQGDSNQPQH
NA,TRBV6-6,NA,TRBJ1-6,ASTRPGPDNSPLH
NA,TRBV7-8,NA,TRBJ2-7,ASSGATRPDYEQY
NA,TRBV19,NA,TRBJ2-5,ASNKRGSQETQY
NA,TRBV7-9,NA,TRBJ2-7,ASSLGSGEHSYEQY
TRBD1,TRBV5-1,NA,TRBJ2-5,ASSYRSDRAETQY
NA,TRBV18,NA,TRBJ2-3,ASSPQASTDTQY
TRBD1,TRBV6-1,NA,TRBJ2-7,ASSVGTGGYEQY
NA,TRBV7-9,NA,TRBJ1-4,ASSLGSEKLF
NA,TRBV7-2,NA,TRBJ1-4,ASSLATGEGEKLF
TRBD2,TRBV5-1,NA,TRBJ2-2,ASSSGLAGASTGELF
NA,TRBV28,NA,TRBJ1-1,ASRGETEAF
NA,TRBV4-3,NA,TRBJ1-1,ASSQDFRNTEAF
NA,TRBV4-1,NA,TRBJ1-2,ASSQVTETNYGYT
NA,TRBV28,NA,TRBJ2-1,ATRGGGNSYNEQF
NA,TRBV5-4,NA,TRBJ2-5,ASSQATVSQETQY
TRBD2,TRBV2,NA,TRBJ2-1,ASSEAAETSGSRNEQF
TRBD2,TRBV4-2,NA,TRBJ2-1,ASSPSLAGGPWSYNEQF
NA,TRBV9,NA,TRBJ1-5,ASSAGQYSNQPQH